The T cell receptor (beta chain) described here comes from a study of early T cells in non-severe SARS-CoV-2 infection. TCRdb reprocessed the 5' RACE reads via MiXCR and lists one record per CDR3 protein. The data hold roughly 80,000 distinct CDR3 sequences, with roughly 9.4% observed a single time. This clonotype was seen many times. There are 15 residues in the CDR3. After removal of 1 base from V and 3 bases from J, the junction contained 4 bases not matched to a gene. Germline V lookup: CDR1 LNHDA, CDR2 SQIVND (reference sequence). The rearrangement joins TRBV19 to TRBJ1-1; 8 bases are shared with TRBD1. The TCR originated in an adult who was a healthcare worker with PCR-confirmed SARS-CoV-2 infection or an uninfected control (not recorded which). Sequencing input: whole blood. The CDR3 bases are TGTGCCAGTAGTATAGGGGGACAGGCTCACACTGAAGCTTTCTTT. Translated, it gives CASSIGGQAHTEAFF.